The next 23 T cell receptor beta chains were all read from a single sample in a study of T cell changes during pregnancy in multiple sclerosis. TCRdb's table, derived via immunoSEQ multiplex PCR, lists solely in-frame clones and lacks some. Of 25,000 to 30,000 clones in the sample, roughly 92% were seen once. This specimen was CD8+ T cells from peripheral blood mononuclear cells, taken before pregnancy. These receptor sequences come from a female donor with multiple sclerosis, enrolled in a pregnancy study.

This clone has just a few counts. CDR3 in DNA: TGTGCCAGCAGCGCCTGGGGAGAGCCGAACACTGAAGCTTTCTTT. It specifies CASSAWGEPNTEAFF. This chain uses TRBV9 with TRBJ1-1; D gene ambiguous. The CDR3 has 15 residues. Germline V gene sequence: CDR1 SGDLS, CDR2 YYNGEE. Trimming pared 3 bases from V and 1 base from J, leaving 13 bases between.

The chain employs TRBV12-5 and TRBJ2-4; D is perhaps TRBD1 (6 bases). With 2 bases removed from V and 1 base from J, the gap between germline ends came to 9 bases. The CDR3 spans 15 residues. CDR1 LGHNT and CDR2 FRNRAP come from the germline V gene. Here the CDR3 DNA reads TGTGCTAGTGGTTTGACAGGGATGGCCAAAAACATTCAGTACTTC. Amino acids: CASGLTGMAKNIQYF.

The V call is TRBV4-1, the J call TRBJ2-7; 15 bases match TRBD2. The CDR3 loop spans 15 amino acids. CDR1 is MGHRA, CDR2 YSYEKL, per germline. J was trimmed by 5 bases and V by 4 bases; bases with no gene match: 3. CDR3 coding DNA: TGCGCCAGCAGCCTCGGACTAGCGGGAGGGGACGAGCAGTACTTC. Protein sequence: CASSLGLAGGDEQYF.

This CDR3 reads CASSSSHGYTF. CDR3 DNA: TGCGCCAGCAGCTCTTCTCATGGCTACACCTTC. V is TRBV4-3 and J is TRBJ1-2; the D is unclear. Trimming stripped 5 bases from V and 6 bases from J, with 7 bases between. The germline gives CDR1 LGHNA, CDR2 YSLEER. This CDR3 region has 11 residues.

This clone was counted a single time. The chain links TRBV28 to TRBJ1-5; TRBD1 agrees at 7 bases. J lost 0 bases, V lost 5 bases, and 4 bases had no gene match. Germline values: CDR1 MDHEN, CDR2 SYDVKM. The CDR3 spans 15 residues. The CDR3 spells CASSGTALSNQPQHF. CDR3 bases: TGTGCCAGCAGTGGGACAGCCCTTAGCAATCAGCCCCAGCATTTT.

The genes are TRBV7-3 and TRBJ1-1; possibly TRBD1 for D (5 bases). The CDR3 extends over 16 amino acids. Between the trimmed V and J ends, which lost 2 bases and 3 bases, there was a span of 16 bases. Germline-derived CDR1 and CDR2 are SGHTA and FQGTGA. The CDR3 here is CASSLWWLQDYTEAFF. CDR3 sequence (DNA): TGTGCCAGCAGCTTATGGTGGTTACAGGATTACACTGAAGCTTTCTTT. Full variable domain (outside the CDR3, taken from reference TRBV7-3 and TRBJ1-1): GAGVSQTPSNKVTEKGKYVELRCDPISGHTALYWYRQSLGQGPEFLIYFQGTGAADDSGLPNDRFFAVRPEGSVSTLKIQRTERGDSAVYLCASSLWWLQDYTEAFFGQGTRLTVV.

This chain connects TRBV7-3 to TRBJ2-7; 7 nucleotides match TRBD1. The CDR3 sequence is 14 residues long. Trimming removed 3 bases from V and 4 bases from J; junction bases left unmatched: 6. Germline V CDR1 and CDR2: SGHTA, FQGTGA. The CDR3 spells CASSFAQGDYEQYF. CDR3 sequence (DNA): TGTGCCAGCAGCTTTGCTCAGGGGGATTACGAGCAGTACTTC.

The V and J genes are TRBV7-2 and TRBJ2-1; 11 nucleotides line up with TRBD2. There are 17 residues in the CDR3. V lost 5 bases to trimming and J lost 9 bases; unmatched junction nucleotides: 15. CDR1 and CDR2 from the germline V gene are SGHTA and FQGNSA. The CDR3 DNA reads as TGTGCCAGCAGCCCCGGGAGACTAGCGGGGTATGGTAGTGAGCAGTTCTTC. Translation: CASSPGRLAGYGSEQFF. The whole variable domain, filled in from reference TRBV7-2 and TRBJ2-1, reads GAGVSQSPSNKVTEKGKDVELRCDPISGHTALYWYRQSLGQGLEFLIYFQGNSAPDKSGLPSDRFSAERTGGSVSTLTIQRTQQEDSAVYLCASSPGRLAGYGSEQFFGPGTRLTVL.

The rearrangement joins TRBV9 to TRBJ2-5; 14 bases are shared with TRBD2. J gave up 4 bases and V 4 bases, and 6 bases lay outside the gene matches. Germline CDR1 SGDLS, CDR2 YYNGEE. CDR3 size: 16 residues. CDR3 nucleotides: TGTGCCAGCAGCCCACCCGGACTAGCGGGAGGAGAGACCCAGTACTTC. It encodes CASSPPGLAGGETQYF.

The V gene is TRBV7-9, the J gene TRBJ2-1; TRBD2 agrees at 7 bases. Trimming removed 4 bases from V and 4 bases from J; junction bases left unmatched: 7. This CDR3 region has 15 residues. CDR1 and CDR2 from the germline V gene are SEHNR and FQNEAQ (reference sequence). The CDR3 sequence: CASSSGEGQYNEQFF. In nucleotides, the CDR3 is TGTGCCAGCAGCTCGGGGGAGGGCCAGTACAATGAGCAGTTCTTC.

The rearrangement uses TRBV6-1 and TRBJ2-7, with 10 bases lining up with TRBD2. This CDR3 is 16 amino acids long. Germline CDR1 and CDR2: MNHNS and SASEGT. Trimming cost V 0 bases and J 5 bases; bases outside gene matches: 7. The CDR3 spells CASSEAVLAGKNEQYF. CDR3 DNA sequence: TGTGCCAGCAGTGAAGCTGTACTAGCGGGGAAGAACGAGCAGTACTTC.

The chain combines TRBV5-1 with TRBJ2-1; unclear D gene. With 4 bases removed from V and 0 bases from J, the gap between germline ends came to 11 bases. From germline, CDR1 is SGHRS and CDR2 YFSETQ. CDR3 length equals 15 residues. CDR3 loop: CASSGWAGSYNEQFF. The DNA of the CDR3 is TGCGCCAGCAGCGGGTGGGCCGGCTCCTACAATGAGCAGTTCTTC.

This chain connects TRBV4-3 to TRBJ1-5, with D tentatively TRBD1 (6 bases). The CDR3 spans 15 residues. Germline CDR1 is LGHNA and CDR2 is YSLEER. V lost 0 bases and J lost 7, with 13 bases in between. The CDR3 coding sequence is TGCGCCAGCAGCCAAGATAGCAGGGGAGGGCAGCCCCAGCATTTT. It translates to CASSQDSRGGQPQHF.

This CDR3 reads CASLRDRALRGYGYTF. CDR3 nucleotide sequence: TGTGCCAGCCTCCGGGACAGGGCTCTCCGGGGCTATGGCTACACCTTC. J is TRBJ1-2 and V is TRBV21-1; the D call TRBD1 from the table was never checked on the DNA. TRBV21-1 is a pseudogene locus. CDR3 length equals 16 residues.

V is TRBV9 and J is TRBJ1-1; maybe TRBD1 (6 bases). The CDR3 runs 14 residues. From germline, CDR1 is SGDLS and CDR2 YYNGEE. The V end lost 0 bases, the J end lost 4 bases, and 10 bases lay between the germline ends. This CDR3 is CASSVAAGATEAFF. DNA of the CDR3: TGTGCCAGCAGCGTAGCAGCGGGGGCCACTGAAGCTTTCTTT. The full variable domain, in which reference TRBV9 and TRBJ1-1 provide the parts outside the CDR3, is DSGVTQTPKHLITATGQRVTLRCSPRSGDLSVYWYQQSLDQGLQFLIQYYNGEERAKGNILERFSAQQFPDLHSELNLSSLELGDSALYFCASSVAAGATEAFFGQGTRLTVV.

Here the CDR3 DNA reads TGTGCCAGCAGCTTCCTCCCGTCTACGACCAAAAACATTCAGTACTTC. This gives the protein CASSFLPSTTKNIQYF. The chain carries TRBV7-2 and TRBJ2-4; no definite D call. This CDR3 has 16 amino acids. Germline V gene data show CDR1 as SGHTA and CDR2 as FQGNSA. Deletions cut 3 bases from V and 2 bases from J, with 14 bases between.

The rearrangement joins TRBV11-2 to TRBJ2-1; 10 bases align to TRBD2. Germline-derived CDR1 and CDR2 are SGHAT and FQNNGV. The ends lost 6 bases at V and 7 bases at J; junction bases unmatched: 12. CDR3 length: 16 amino acids. The chain's CDR3 is CASSYTSGGAGNEQFF. The CDR3 DNA sequence: TGTGCCAGCAGTTACACCAGCGGGGGGGCGGGAAATGAGCAGTTCTTC. The variable domain in full, completed from reference TRBV11-2 and TRBJ2-1, reads EAGVAQSPRYKIIEKRQSVAFWCNPISGHATLYWYQQILGQGPKLLIQFQNNGVVDDSQLPKDRFSAERLKGVDSTLKIQPAKLEDSAVYLCASSYTSGGAGNEQFFGPGTRLTVL.

The genes are TRBV27 and TRBJ1-1; D ambiguous. The germline gives CDR1 MNHEY, CDR2 SMNVEV (reference sequence). The CDR3 totals 14 residues. V lost 5 bases, J lost 4 bases, and 14 bases lay in between. The CDR3 loop reads CASSPGSGGTEAFF. CDR3 nucleotides: TGTGCCAGCAGTCCCGGGAGTGGAGGCACTGAAGCTTTCTTT.

The chain combines TRBV27 with TRBJ2-1; TRBD2 aligns across 10 bases. The germline gives CDR1 MNHEY, CDR2 SMNVEV (reference sequence). V dropped 2 bases and J dropped 6; count of bases not matched to a gene: 1. This CDR3 region has 14 residues. The CDR3, as DNA: TGTGCCAGCAGTTTAAGCGGGAGGGCCAATGAGCAGTTCTTC. As protein: CASSLSGRANEQFF.

The chain has TRBV6-7 and TRBJ1-5; D remains ambiguous. TRBV6-7 is marked as an open reading frame, function uncertain. CDR3 size: 16 residues. The V and J ends lost 8 bases and 0 bases respectively, with 17 bases between them. The DNA for the CDR3 is TGTGCCAGCCTGCCCACGGGCCGGGATAGCAATCAGCCCCAGCATTTT. Translating gives CASLPTGRDSNQPQHF.

The gene calls are TRBV7-9 and TRBJ2-3; 8 positions agree with TRBD1. With 5 bases clipped from V and 2 bases from J, the junction kept 12 bases outside the gene matches. Germline V gives CDR1 SEHNR, CDR2 FQNEAQ (reference sequence). There are 17 residues in the CDR3. The chain's CDR3 is CASSHLRDRYNTDTQYF. The CDR3 nucleotides read TGTGCCAGCAGCCACCTCCGGGACAGGTACAACACAGATACGCAGTATTTT.

This sequence joins TRBV7-9 and TRBJ1-6; 8 nucleotides agree with TRBD1. V lost 5 bases to trimming and J lost 6 bases; unmatched junction nucleotides: 6. The CDR3 has 15 amino acids. The V gene's germline CDR1 is SEHNR and CDR2 FQNEAQ (reference sequence). The CDR3 DNA follows: TGTGCCAGCAGCCCCACCGACAGGGGTAATTCACCCCTCCACTTT. This gives the protein CASSPTDRGNSPLHF.

The rearrangement joins TRBV27 to TRBJ2-1, with D possibly TRBD1 on 5 matching bases. CDR1 is MNHEY and CDR2 is SMNVEV in the germline V gene (reference sequence). Between the trimmed V and J ends, which lost 5 bases and 7 bases, there was a span of 9 bases. The CDR3 extends over 12 amino acids. CDR3 in amino acids: CASSPGWNEQFF. The CDR3 DNA sequence: TGTGCCAGCAGTCCAGGGTGGAATGAGCAGTTCTTC.